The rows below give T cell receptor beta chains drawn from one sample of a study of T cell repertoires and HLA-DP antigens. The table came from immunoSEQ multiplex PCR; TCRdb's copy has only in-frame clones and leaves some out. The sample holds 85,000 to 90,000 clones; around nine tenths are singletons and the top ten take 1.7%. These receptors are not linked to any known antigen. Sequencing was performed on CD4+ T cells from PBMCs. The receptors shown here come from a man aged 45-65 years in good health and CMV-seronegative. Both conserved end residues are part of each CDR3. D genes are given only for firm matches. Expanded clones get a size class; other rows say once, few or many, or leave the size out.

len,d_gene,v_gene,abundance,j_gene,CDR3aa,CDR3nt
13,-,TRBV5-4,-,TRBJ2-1,CASSLSQTYEQFF,TGTGCCAGCAGCTTGAGTCAGACCTATGAGCAGTTCTTC
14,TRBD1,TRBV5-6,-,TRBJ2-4,CASSWGTDPNIQYF,TGTGCCAGCAGCTGGGGGACAGACCCAAACATTCAGTACTTC
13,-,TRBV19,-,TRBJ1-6,CASSTRDYSPLHF,TGTGCCAGTAGTACCCGGGACTATTCACCCCTCCACTTT
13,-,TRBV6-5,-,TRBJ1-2,CASSRKEGSGYTF,TGTGCCAGCAGTCGCAAAGAGGGAAGTGGCTACACCTTC
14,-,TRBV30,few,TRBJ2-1,CAWSARGVYNEQFF,TGTGCCTGGAGTGCTCGGGGTGTCTACAATGAGCAGTTCTTC
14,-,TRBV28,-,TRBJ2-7,CASKTRLNTYEQYF,TGTGCCAGCAAAACCAGACTAAACACCTACGAGCAGTACTTC
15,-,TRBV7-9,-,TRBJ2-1,CASSPPFRWGNEQFF,TGTGCCAGCAGCCCCCCATTTAGATGGGGGAATGAGCAGTTCTTC
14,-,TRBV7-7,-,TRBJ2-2,CASSLQTNTGELFF,TGTGCTAGCAGCTTACAAACGAACACCGGGGAGCTGTTTTTT
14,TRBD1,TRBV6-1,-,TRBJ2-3,CASIIDRATDTQYF,TGTGCCAGCATTATTGACAGGGCCACAGATACGCAGTATTTT
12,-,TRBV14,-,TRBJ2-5,CASSQEWETQYF,TGTGCCAGCAGCCAAGAGTGGGAGACCCAGTACTTC
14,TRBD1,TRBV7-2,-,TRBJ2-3,CASSRAGGPDTQYF,TGTGCCAGCAGCCGCGCAGGGGGTCCAGATACGCAGTATTTT
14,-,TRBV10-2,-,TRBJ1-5,CASSERPGNQPQHF,TGCGCCAGCAGTGAGAGGCCAGGCAATCAGCCCCAGCATTTT
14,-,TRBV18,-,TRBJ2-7,CASSPVDRSHEQYF,TGTGCCAGCTCACCAGTCGACCGGTCTCACGAGCAGTACTTC
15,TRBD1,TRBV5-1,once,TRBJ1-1,CASSPSDREGTEAFF,TGCGCCAGCAGCCCCTCGGACAGGGAAGGTACTGAAGCTTTCTTT
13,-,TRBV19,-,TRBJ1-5,CASSIAGIGPQHF,TGTGCCAGTAGTATAGCAGGGATTGGGCCCCAGCATTTT
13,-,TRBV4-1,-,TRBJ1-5,CASSQENFQPQHF,TGCGCCAGCAGCCAAGAAAATTTTCAGCCCCAGCATTTT
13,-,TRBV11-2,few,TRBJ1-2,CARNPDSNYGYTF,TGTGCCAGGAACCCGGACAGTAACTATGGCTACACCTTC
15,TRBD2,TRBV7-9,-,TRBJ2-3,CASSLSGDWADTQYF,TGTGCCAGCAGCCTTAGCGGGGATTGGGCAGATACGCAGTATTTT
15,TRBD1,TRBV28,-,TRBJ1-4,CASSQRQGRVKKLFF,TGTGCCAGCAGTCAGCGACAGGGGCGTGTTAAAAAACTGTTTTTT
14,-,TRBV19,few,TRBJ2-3,CASSIRSSTDTQYF,TGTGCCAGTAGTATCCGTTCTAGCACAGATACGCAGTATTTT
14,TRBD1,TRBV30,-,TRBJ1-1,CAWTRTGLRTEAFF,TGTGCCTGGACCAGGACAGGCCTTCGCACTGAAGCTTTCTTT
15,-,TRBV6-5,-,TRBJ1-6,CASSYEQSLNSPLHF,TGTGCCAGCAGTTACGAGCAAAGCCTGAATTCACCCCTCCACTTT
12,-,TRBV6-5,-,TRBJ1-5,CASSRINQPQHF,TGTGCCAGCAGCAGGATCAATCAGCCCCAGCATTTT
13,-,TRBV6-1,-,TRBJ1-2,CASSTYRYYGYTF,TGTGCCAGCAGTACCTACAGGTACTATGGCTACACCTTC
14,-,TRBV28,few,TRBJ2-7,CASSTGRPPYEQYF,TGTGCCAGCAGTACTGGCAGGCCCCCCTACGAGCAGTACTTC
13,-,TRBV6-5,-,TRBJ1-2,CASSSHTVYGYTF,TGTGCCAGCAGTTCTCACACCGTCTATGGCTACACCTTC
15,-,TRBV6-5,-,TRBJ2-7,CASSYSRGAGYEQYF,TGTGCCAGCAGTTACTCGAGGGGGGCTGGGTACGAGCAGTACTTC
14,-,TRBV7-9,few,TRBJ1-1,CASSLGVMNTEAFF,TGTGCCAGCAGCTTAGGGGTAATGAACACTGAAGCTTTCTTT
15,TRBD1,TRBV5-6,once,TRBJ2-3,CASSTDRALLDTQYF,TGTGCCAGCAGCACAGACAGGGCTTTGTTAGATACGCAGTATTTT
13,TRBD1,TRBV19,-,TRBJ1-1,CASSDRENTEAFF,TGTGCCAGTAGCGACAGGGAGAACACTGAAGCTTTCTTT
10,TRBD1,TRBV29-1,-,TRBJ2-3,CSSGTGGQYF,TGCAGCTCGGGGACAGGGGGGCAGTATTTT
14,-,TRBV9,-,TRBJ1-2,CASSVAAQYYGYTF,TGTGCCAGCAGCGTAGCGGCACAGTACTATGGCTACACCTTC
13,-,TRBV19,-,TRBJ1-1,CASRLRVNTEAFF,TGTGCCAGTAGACTCAGGGTGAACACTGAAGCTTTCTTT
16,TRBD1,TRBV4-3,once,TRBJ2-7,CASSQELPTGSYEQYF,TGCGCCAGCAGCCAAGAATTGCCGACAGGGAGCTACGAGCAGTACTTC
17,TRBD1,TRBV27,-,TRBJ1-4,CASSRDRGKGQSEKLFF,TGTGCCAGCAGTCGTGACAGGGGGAAGGGGCAGAGTGAAAAACTGTTTTTT
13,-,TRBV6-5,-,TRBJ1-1,CASNPPGNTEAFF,TGTGCCAGCAACCCCCCGGGGAACACTGAAGCTTTCTTT